These T cell receptor beta chains were read from a single sample in a study of cytomegalovirus exposure and HLA in healthy donors. TCRdb's table, derived via immunoSEQ multiplex PCR, lists solely in-frame clones and lacks some. Of fewer than 70,000 clones listed, 80% are singletons. The specimen was PBMCs. The receptors were gathered from a woman between 40 and 55 years old in good health and CMV-seronegative. The CDR3 runs from the conserved cysteine through the conserved F or W. D genes are given only for firm matches. Some rows have no size entry. The others give once, few or many, or a class for an expanded clone.

d_gene: TRBD1; v_gene: TRBV10-3; j_gene: TRBJ2-5; abundance: .; len: 12; CDR3aa: CATKGQQETQYF; CDR3nt: TGTGCCACGAAGGGACAGCAAGAGACCCAGTACTTC
d_gene: .; v_gene: TRBV7-9; j_gene: TRBJ2-3; abundance: once; len: 11; CDR3aa: CASSAADTQYF; CDR3nt: TGTGCCAGCAGCGCCGCGGATACGCAGTATTTT
d_gene: TRBD2; v_gene: TRBV7-7; j_gene: TRBJ2-7; abundance: .; len: 15; CDR3aa: CASSLGTSGSYEQYF; CDR3nt: TGTGCCAGCAGCTTAGGGACTAGCGGGAGTTACGAGCAGTACTTC
d_gene: .; v_gene: TRBV4-2; j_gene: TRBJ2-7; abundance: .; len: 16; CDR3aa: CASSQEVQRTSYEQYF; CDR3nt: TGTGCCAGCAGCCAAGAAGTCCAGCGGACCTCCTACGAGCAGTACTTC
d_gene: .; v_gene: TRBV30; j_gene: TRBJ1-5; abundance: few; len: 13; CDR3aa: CAWSVQGNQPQHF; CDR3nt: TGTGCCTGGAGTGTACAGGGCAATCAGCCCCAGCATTTT
d_gene: TRBD1; v_gene: TRBV19; j_gene: TRBJ2-2; abundance: few; len: 14; CDR3aa: CASMDRAMAGELFF; CDR3nt: TGTGCCAGTATGGACAGGGCCATGGCCGGGGAGCTGTTTTTT
d_gene: .; v_gene: TRBV29-1; j_gene: TRBJ1-1; abundance: .; len: 10; CDR3aa: CSVASGAAFF; CDR3nt: TGCAGCGTTGCGTCTGGGGCGGCTTTCTTT
d_gene: .; v_gene: TRBV15; j_gene: TRBJ2-7; abundance: .; len: 13; CDR3aa: CATSRADRYEQYF; CDR3nt: TGTGCCACCAGCAGAGCCGATCGGTACGAGCAGTACTTC
d_gene: TRBD2; v_gene: TRBV7-9; j_gene: TRBJ2-1; abundance: .; len: 15; CDR3aa: CASSSPSGIRAQQFF; CDR3nt: TGTGCCAGCAGCTCACCTAGCGGGATAAGGGCGCAGCAGTTCTTC
d_gene: TRBD2; v_gene: TRBV11-2; j_gene: TRBJ2-7; abundance: .; len: 16; CDR3aa: CASSYRLAGGGYEQYF; CDR3nt: TGTGCCAGCAGCTACCGACTAGCGGGAGGCGGCTACGAGCAGTACTTC
d_gene: TRBD1; v_gene: TRBV19; j_gene: TRBJ1-1; abundance: .; len: 14; CDR3aa: CASSIATGDAEAFF; CDR3nt: TGTGCCAGTAGTATAGCGACAGGGGATGCTGAAGCTTTCTTT
d_gene: TRBD1; v_gene: TRBV9; j_gene: TRBJ2-2; abundance: few; len: 16; CDR3aa: CASSGGTGMNTGELFF; CDR3nt: TGTGCCAGCAGTGGGGGGACAGGGATGAACACCGGGGAGCTGTTTTTT
d_gene: .; v_gene: TRBV28; j_gene: TRBJ2-3; abundance: few; len: 15; CDR3aa: CASRSVAVELDTQYF; CDR3nt: TGTGCCAGCCGGTCGGTAGCGGTGGAGCTTGATACGCAGTATTTT
d_gene: .; v_gene: TRBV6-4; j_gene: TRBJ2-1; abundance: .; len: 13; CDR3aa: CASSARYGVEQFF; CDR3nt: TGTGCCAGCAGTGCCCGATATGGAGTTGAGCAGTTCTTC
d_gene: TRBD2; v_gene: TRBV30; j_gene: TRBJ2-3; abundance: .; len: 17; CDR3aa: CAWSAGLAGGPGDTQYF; CDR3nt: TGTGCCTGGAGTGCAGGACTAGCGGGAGGGCCGGGGGATACGCAGTATTTT
d_gene: .; v_gene: TRBV28; j_gene: TRBJ2-3; abundance: .; len: 14; CDR3aa: CASSLSATAYTQYF; CDR3nt: TGTGCCAGCAGTTTATCGGCTACAGCCTATACGCAGTATTTT
d_gene: TRBD2; v_gene: TRBV29-1; j_gene: TRBJ2-2; abundance: .; len: 18; CDR3aa: CSVDQGTSGTFGDGELFF; CDR3nt: TGCAGCGTTGACCAAGGGACTAGCGGGACTTTTGGCGACGGGGAGCTGTTTTTT
d_gene: .; v_gene: TRBV29-1; j_gene: TRBJ1-1; abundance: .; len: 11; CDR3aa: CSVGLGLEAFF; CDR3nt: TGCAGCGTAGGTTTGGGACTTGAAGCTTTCTTT
d_gene: .; v_gene: TRBV6-5; j_gene: TRBJ1-2; abundance: .; len: 15; CDR3aa: CASSYTADRNYGYTF; CDR3nt: TGTGCCAGCAGTTACACCGCCGACAGGAACTATGGCTACACCTTC
d_gene: .; v_gene: TRBV4-1; j_gene: TRBJ2-1; abundance: .; len: 15; CDR3aa: CASSQGGTGYNEQFF; CDR3nt: TGCGCCAGCAGCCAAGGTGGGACTGGCTACAATGAGCAGTTCTTC
d_gene: TRBD1; v_gene: TRBV5-4; j_gene: TRBJ1-2; abundance: .; len: 16; CDR3aa: CASSLGRTTQGGGYTF; CDR3nt: TGTGCCAGCAGCTTGGGGAGAACTACACAGGGGGGAGGCTACACCTTC
d_gene: TRBD2; v_gene: TRBV30; j_gene: TRBJ2-3; abundance: .; len: 18; CDR3aa: CAWSGGGEVREATDTQYF; CDR3nt: TGTGCCTGGAGTGGGGGGGGAGAGGTGCGGGAGGCGACAGATACGCAGTATTTT
d_gene: TRBD1; v_gene: TRBV30; j_gene: TRBJ1-2; abundance: .; len: 15; CDR3aa: CAWSVPRTGGYGYTF; CDR3nt: TGTGCCTGGAGTGTACCGAGGACAGGGGGCTATGGCTACACCTTC